In its sample, the clone carrying this TCR beta chain was seen many times. No antigen is known for it. The same CDR3 can be traced to other DNA sequences in this sample. Nobody among the patients had been given any treatment before thyroid surgery. Per the authors' pipeline: In papillary thyroid cancer, a distant-metastasis classifier was built using CDR3 differences across clinicopathological groups. MiXCR was used by TCRdb to re-call the PCR reads. In this record, the V and J calls reflect TCRdb's handling and not the investigators' own analysis. Here the sample spans 20,000 or so clones, around 14% being singletons. The entry originates in a study of metastatic and nonmetastatic thyroid tumors. On the study more broadly: Repertoires from blood and tumor or nodule tissue of malignant and benign thyroid patients were compared.

V was pared by 2 bases and J by 6 bases, with 8 bases between. CDR1 and CDR2 (germline): SGHRS, YFSETQ. The CDR3 loop spans 12 amino acids. Study-level results: Relative to benign nodules, malignant thyroid tumors were reportedly characterized by significantly elevated TCR beta diversity in blood and tumor.

The origin of this receptor is a female donor with papillary thyroid cancer or a benign thyroid nodule (not recorded which). Some clones in this sample may be carry-over from other donors' samples. Material for sequencing was blood. The chain has TRBV5-1 and TRBJ1-2; D perhaps matches TRBD1 (6 bases). CDR3 loop: CASSLQGDGYTF. The CDR3 coding sequence is TGCGCCAGCAGCTTACAGGGTGATGGCTACACCTTC.